The following is a TCR beta chain sequence with its context. The clone's antigen remains unknown. No much larger clone exists at a distance of one base, and base qualities are not known. V sheds 7 bases and J sheds 7 bases, leaving 16 bases between their ends. CDR1 and CDR2 (MDHEN, SYDVKM) derive from the germline V gene. The CDR3 numbers 13 residues from cysteine through phenylalanine. Here the CDR3 DNA is all that survives: 39 bases in frame from base 1. The data originate from a study of shared clonotypes between healthy human individuals (dated by TCRdb to about 2020). Broadly, across the study: A couple of women and a few men aged 18 to 49 years were included in the cohort. For each donor, three plates each were used for CD4 naive and CD4 memory, two plates were used for CD8 naive, and one plate was used for CD8 memory. Blood TCR repertoires of roughly five healthy adults were deeply sequenced to estimate repertoire size and the extent of clonotype sharing between individuals. To increase sequencing depth and limit assay-specific biases, TCR repertoire library preparation and sequencing were carried out by different laboratories using diverse techniques. Per donor, leukapheresis produced somewhere between about 0.94 and 9.5 billion PBMCs.

Using the deep immunoSEQ assay, TCR CDR3 regions were amplified from genomic DNA by multiplex PCR. Genomic DNA extracted from each cell subset was distributed evenly over all wells of several immunoSEQ 96-well plates, and each plate served as one replicate. For sorted subsets, each replicate PCR was loaded with 200 ng genomic DNA, equivalent to 30,000 or so T cell genomes. The purified libraries were quantified using a Qubit 3.0 fluorometer, sized with a Bioanalyzer 2100, and then quantified again using the KAPA Library Quantification kit. A separate single-read 150-cycle Illumina NextSeq 550 flow cell was used to sequence each immunoSEQ 96-well plate. The paper's data handling went like this. Because the immunoSEQ output included only junctional sequences and no quality scores, the filtering could not be the same as the filtering used for full-length reads. To assign V/J genes and CDR3, sequences were annotated using PyIR, a Python wrapper for IgBLAST v1.9, with IMGT germline references. Reads were removed for weak V/J assignments (E-value above 1e-6), missing CDR3, stop codons, out-of-frame junctions, or ambiguous translated residues. V3J clonotypes were defined by identical inferred V gene, J gene, and CDR3 amino acid sequence. Percentage overlap between repertoires was calculated by dividing the number of shared unique clonotypes by the size of the smaller repertoire. Richness of each repertoire was evaluated using RTK rarefaction, the Chao1 estimator, and Recon v2.1 estimates of unobserved clonotypes. For all TCRbeta clonotypes obtained by the gDNA method from several donors, generation probabilities were computed with OLGA. TCRdb mirrors the immuneACCESS table, restricted to in-frame sequences. Some clones are absent from its copies; in checked studies, under half trace to an unresolved V gene, and the reason for the others is unknown. V and J calls and clone size are as listed in that table; D and trimming were resolved from the DNA. The sample data list some 2,500,000 clones, and roughly 93% of these were observed just once. Of the sample, about 0.38% falls within the top ten clones.

Healthy HIV-negative adults with no recently reported acute infections or vaccinations were included as donors. Only Caucasian adults living in Nashville, Tennessee, USA were represented among the donors. Magnetic negative selection was used to enrich CD4+ T cells, after which naive cells were positively selected on CD45RA and the negative fraction became the memory subset. After blood collection by leukapheresis, PBMCs were isolated using Ficoll-Histopaque density gradient centrifugation and then cryopreserved in the vapor phase of liquid nitrogen. Analytical flow cytometry was used to check the purity and quantity of every magnetically sorted T cell population. Each sorted fraction had its genomic DNA isolated and then quantified by UV absorbance on a Nanodrop 2000c. The full study reports these points: Naive subsets generally had larger estimated clonotype richness than memory subsets did. The small number of donors limited the genetic and exposure-history diversity represented. Based on pairwise subsampling, the degree of clonotype sharing among donors was expected to be affected by sequencing depth. Clonotypes shared by all four sorted-subset donors showed higher generation probabilities than non-shared clonotypes. Only blood was sampled, and tissue TCR repertoires likely differ from those in blood. When several donors were compared, the shared fraction of clonotypes was about 5% for naive CD4, around 3.5% for naive CD8, 2.3% for memory CD4, and 0.4% for memory CD8. Even with the large sequencing depth, rarefaction of the sorted-subset datasets indicated that sequencing was incomplete.

Sequencing was carried out using naive CD4+ T cells from PBMCs. Interpreted using the paper, the cell subset or site label stands for: CD45RA+ positively selected. This receptor was identified in a man aged 18 to 30 in good health. Some clones in this sample may be carry-over from other donors' samples. Recombination connected TRBV28 to TRBJ1-1; 6 matching bases give a weak D call of TRBD1. This receptor has the CDR3 CASNIAGDGEAFF. The nucleotides are TGTGCCAGCAACATCGCAGGGGATGGTGAAGCTTTCTTT.